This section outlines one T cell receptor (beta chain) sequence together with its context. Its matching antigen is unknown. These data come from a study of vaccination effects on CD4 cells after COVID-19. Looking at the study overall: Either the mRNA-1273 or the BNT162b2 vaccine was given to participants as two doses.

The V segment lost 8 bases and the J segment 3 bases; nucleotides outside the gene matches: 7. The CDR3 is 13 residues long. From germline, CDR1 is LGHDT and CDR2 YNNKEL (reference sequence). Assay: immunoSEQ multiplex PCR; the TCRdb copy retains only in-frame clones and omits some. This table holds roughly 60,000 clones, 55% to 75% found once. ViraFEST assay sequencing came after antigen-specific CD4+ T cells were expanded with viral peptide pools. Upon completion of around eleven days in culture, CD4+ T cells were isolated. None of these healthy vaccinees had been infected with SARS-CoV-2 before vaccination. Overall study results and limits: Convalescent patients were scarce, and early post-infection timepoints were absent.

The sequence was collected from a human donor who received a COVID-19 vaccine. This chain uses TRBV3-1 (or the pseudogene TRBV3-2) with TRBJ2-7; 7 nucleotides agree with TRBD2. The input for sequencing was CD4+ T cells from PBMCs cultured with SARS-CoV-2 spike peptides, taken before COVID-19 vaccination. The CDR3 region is CASARDYLYEQYF. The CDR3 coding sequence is TGTGCCAGCGCTCGGGACTATCTCTACGAGCAGTACTTC.